This T cell receptor beta chain was profiled in a study of blood T cell repertoires in COVID-19. Germline trimming cut 0 bases from V and 7 bases from J; bases unmatched to any gene: 8. The length of the CDR3 is 16 residues. Germline V gene lookup returns CDR1 MGHRA and CDR2 YSYEKL. Authors' processing steps: Amplification of reference gene primers was used by the study to estimate nucleated cell counts. Sequencing used immunoSEQ multiplex PCR; TCRdb keeps in-frame clones, though not all of them. V, J and clone size are taken as reported in that table, and D and trimming were inferred from the DNA itself. The sample records approximately 26,000 clones, roughly nine tenths being singletons.

The chain combines TRBV4-1 with TRBJ2-7; 11 positions match TRBD2. The sequencing sample was made of peripheral blood. The receptor comes from a human donor with acute or convalescent COVID-19. The donor label of this sample is uncertain. Here the CDR3 reads CASSQEIAGGPKEQYF. CDR3 bases: TGCGCCAGCAGCCAAGAGATAGCGGGAGGGCCTAAGGAGCAGTACTTC.